This T cell receptor beta chain was observed in a study of blood T cell repertoires in COVID-19. Study-level background: Samples representing acute and convalescent COVID-19 were sourced from the United States, Italy and Spain.

Only in-frame clones appear in the TCRdb table, and some are missing; sequencing was by immunoSEQ multiplex PCR. The data hold 200,000 or so clones, with approximately 90% observed a single time. CDR1 is SGHAT and CDR2 is FQNNGV in the germline V gene. This CDR3 comprises 14 residues. Between the trimmed V and J ends, which lost 0 bases and 7 bases, there was a span of 10 bases. Donors in Cohort 3 counted as recovered after two negative PCRs, clearance, or symptom resolution. The clonotype was recovered from a woman aged 25-40 years who had recovered from COVID-19. The sample comprised PBMCs or T cells enriched from blood (not recorded which). The chain joins TRBV11-2 to TRBJ1-5; D unresolved. The CDR3 DNA reads as TGTGCCAGCAGCTTAGAGGGAAGCGGGCAGCCCCAGCATTTT. Its protein product is CASSLEGSGQPQHF.